A selection of T cell receptor beta chains follows, all from one sample in a study of blood T cell repertoires in COVID-19. Assay: immunoSEQ multiplex PCR; the TCRdb copy retains only in-frame clones and omits some. The sample yields about 170,000 clones, approximately 85% seen once. Material: peripheral blood. Receptors originate from a man older than 75 with COVID-19, enrolled during active disease. Each CDR3 is given without its conserved first and last residue.

13 | TRBV19 | ASSGSSEGAETQY
12 | TRBV7-3 | ASSPSGGADGYT
13 | TRBV15 | ATSSGLAGKETQY
12 | TRBV19 | ASSMLAGGETQY
11 | TRBV29-1 | SAAGGGKETQY
14 | TRBV3-1/TRBV3-2 | ASSQGDRGGRETQY
12 | TRBV27 | ASRLAGGRDEQF
13 | TRBV5-4 | ASSPRTSGEDTQY
13 | TRBV20-1 | SASRPGHNTGELF
13 | TRBV3-1/TRBV3-2 | ASSRSSGGTDTQY
12 | TRBV7-2 | ASSLNFAGGIQY
14 | TRBV21-1 | ASPTWLGSKAYEQY
12 | TRBV11-2 | ASSRTEIRYGYT
14 | TRBV5-1 | ASSPERRGSTDTQY
11 | TRBV7-8 | ASSLGQNTEAF
14 | TRBV15 | ATSRGQGQGANEQY
14 | TRBV18 | ASSPQQGALDYGYT
10 | TRBV19 | ASSTRRGEQY
12 | TRBV2 | ASSHEGVGSPLH
16 | TRBV9 | ASSMTPGTSAITDTQY
12 | TRBV10-3 | AISESDRVAEAF
14 | TRBV24-1 | ATSDLGQGGTGELF
12 | TRBV19 | ASSIGAGYYEQY
12 | TRBV5-4 | ATLAGGFPDTQY
14 | TRBV5-6 | ASSSLGQGAGQPQH
10 | TRBV29-1 | SVEDQRNTIY
9 | TRBV5-1 | ASSLQGVAF
14 | TRBV5-5 | ASSLGGQGRTDTQY
13 | TRBV11-2 | ASSIRRVPGNTIY
11 | TRBV6-5 | AILWDTNYGYT
12 | TRBV10-3 | AIHRGGQGGEQY
8 | TRBV9 | ASLAVEQY
10 | TRBV2 | ASGQDNTEAF